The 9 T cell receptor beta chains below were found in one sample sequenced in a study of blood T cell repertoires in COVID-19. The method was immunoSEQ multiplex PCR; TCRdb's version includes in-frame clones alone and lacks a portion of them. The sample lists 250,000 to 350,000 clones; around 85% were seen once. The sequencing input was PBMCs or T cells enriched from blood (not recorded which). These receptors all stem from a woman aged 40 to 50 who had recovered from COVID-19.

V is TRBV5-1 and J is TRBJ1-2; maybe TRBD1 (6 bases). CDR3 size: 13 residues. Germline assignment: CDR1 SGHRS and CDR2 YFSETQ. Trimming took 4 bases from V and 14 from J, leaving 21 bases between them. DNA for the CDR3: TGCGCCAGCAGCCAGGGGCGAGAAAGGGTAGGGACCTTC. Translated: CASSQGRERVGTF.

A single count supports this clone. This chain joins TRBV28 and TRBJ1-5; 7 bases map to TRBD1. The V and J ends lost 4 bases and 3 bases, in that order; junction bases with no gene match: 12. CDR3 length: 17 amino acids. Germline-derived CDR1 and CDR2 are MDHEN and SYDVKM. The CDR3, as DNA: TGTGCCAGCAGTTCCCACGCGGGCAGGGGGGACAATCAGCCCCAGCATTTT. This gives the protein CASSSHAGRGDNQPQHF.

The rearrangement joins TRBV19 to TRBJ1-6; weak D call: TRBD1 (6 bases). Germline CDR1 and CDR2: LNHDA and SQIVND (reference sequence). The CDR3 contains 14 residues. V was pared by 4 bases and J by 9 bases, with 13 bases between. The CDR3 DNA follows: TGTGCCAGTAGTACGACAGGAAAAGGTTCACCCCTCCACTTT. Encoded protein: CASSTTGKGSPLHF.

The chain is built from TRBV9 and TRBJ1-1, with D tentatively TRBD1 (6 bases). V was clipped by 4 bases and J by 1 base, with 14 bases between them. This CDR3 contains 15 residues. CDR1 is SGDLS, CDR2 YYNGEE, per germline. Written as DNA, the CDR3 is TGTGCCAGCAGCCCCTGGGCAGGGGCGAACACTGAAGCTTTCTTT. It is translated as CASSPWAGANTEAFF.

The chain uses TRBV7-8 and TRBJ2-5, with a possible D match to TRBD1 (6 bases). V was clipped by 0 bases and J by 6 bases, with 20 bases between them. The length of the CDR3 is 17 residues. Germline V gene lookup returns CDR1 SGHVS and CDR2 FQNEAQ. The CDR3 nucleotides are TGTGCCAGCAGCTTAGCGTATCTTGTAGGGGGTGGAAAGACCCAGTACTTC. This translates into CASSLAYLVGGGKTQYF.

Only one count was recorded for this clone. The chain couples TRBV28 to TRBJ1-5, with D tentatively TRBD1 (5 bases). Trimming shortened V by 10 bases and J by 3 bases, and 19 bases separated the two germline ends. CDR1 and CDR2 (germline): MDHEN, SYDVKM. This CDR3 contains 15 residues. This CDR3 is CATHRRINDNQPQHF. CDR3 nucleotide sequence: TGTGCCACCCACAGGCGAATCAACGACAATCAGCCCCAGCATTTT.

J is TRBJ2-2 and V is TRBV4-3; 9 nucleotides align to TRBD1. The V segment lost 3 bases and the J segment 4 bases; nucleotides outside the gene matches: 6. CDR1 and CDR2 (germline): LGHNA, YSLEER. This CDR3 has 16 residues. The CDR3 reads CASSHLPGQGTGELFF. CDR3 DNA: TGCGCCAGCAGCCATCTACCGGGACAGGGCACCGGGGAGCTGTTTTTT.

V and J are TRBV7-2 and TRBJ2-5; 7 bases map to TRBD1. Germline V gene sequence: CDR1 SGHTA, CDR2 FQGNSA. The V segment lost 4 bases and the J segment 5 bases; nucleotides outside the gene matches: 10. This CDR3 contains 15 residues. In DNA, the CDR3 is TGTGCCAGCAGCTCGGACAGGATTTTAGTGGAGACCCAGTACTTC. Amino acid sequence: CASSSDRILVETQYF.

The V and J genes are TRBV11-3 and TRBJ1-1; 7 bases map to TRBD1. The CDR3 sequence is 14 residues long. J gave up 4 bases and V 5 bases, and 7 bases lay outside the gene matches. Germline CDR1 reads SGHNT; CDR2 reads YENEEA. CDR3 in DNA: TGTGCCAGCAGCAAAACCGGGACAGCCACTGAAGCTTTCTTT. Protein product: CASSKTGTATEAFF.